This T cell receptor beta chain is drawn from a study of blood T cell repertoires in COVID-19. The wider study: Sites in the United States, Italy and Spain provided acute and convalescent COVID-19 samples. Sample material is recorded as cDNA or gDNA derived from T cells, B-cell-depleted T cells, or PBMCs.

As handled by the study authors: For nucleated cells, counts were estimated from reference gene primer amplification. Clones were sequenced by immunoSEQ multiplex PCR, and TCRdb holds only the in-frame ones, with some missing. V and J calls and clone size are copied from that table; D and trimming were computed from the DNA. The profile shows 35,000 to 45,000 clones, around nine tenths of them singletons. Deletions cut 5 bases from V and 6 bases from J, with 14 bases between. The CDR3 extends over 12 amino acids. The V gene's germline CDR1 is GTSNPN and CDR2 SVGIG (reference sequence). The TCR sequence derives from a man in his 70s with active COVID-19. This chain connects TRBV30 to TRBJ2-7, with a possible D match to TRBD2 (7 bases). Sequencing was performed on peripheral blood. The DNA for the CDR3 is TGTGCCTGGCGGATAGGGGGGGGCGAGCAGTACTTC. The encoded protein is CAWRIGGGEQYF.